Below are 3 T cell receptor beta chains sequenced from a single sample in a study of human T cells and chemical hapten exposure. Regarding time point: patch test 3, about 24 weeks after DPC sensitization. Indicated treatment: therapeutic diphenylcyclopropenone sensitization with weekly scalp DPC. TCRdb reanalysed the RACE reads using MiXCR and keeps one entry per CDR3 protein. This table has roughly 200,000 distinct CDR3 sequences, approximately 26% appearing once. Source: whole blood, taken in connection with sensitization to the hapten diphenylcyclopropenone (DPC). The receptor set was obtained from a woman aged 40 to 55 with alopecia areata. Some clones in this sample may be carry-over from other donors' samples.

As to this clonotype: One end of the junction varies from germline; a read error may be responsible. The chain carries TRBV4-2 and TRBJ2-3; D possibly corresponds to TRBD2 (6 bases). Per germline, CDR1 LGHNA and CDR2 YNFKEQ. This CDR3 has 17 residues. The CDR3 protein is CVSSQEGLSGSTDTQYF. The CDR3 DNA sequence: TGTGTCAGCAGCCAAGAAGGACTAAGTGGTAGCACAGATACGCAGTATTTT.

This clonotype was counted once. Lacking the conserved final phenylalanine or tryptophan, this CDR3 likely reflects a read error. The chain uses TRBV12-3 or TRBV12-4 and TRBJ2-5; D uncertain. The CDR3 covers 15 residues. V was clipped by 3 bases and J by 5 bases, with 16 bases between them. CDR3: CASSLVPNESETQYY. CDR3 DNA: TGTGCCAGCAGTTTGGTTCCTAACGAGTCCGAGACCCAGTACTAC.

This CDR3 is CAITPGTLYNEQFF. As DNA, the CDR3 is TGTGCCATCACGCCGGGAACCTTATACAATGAGCAGTTCTTC. The chain employs TRBV10-3 and TRBJ2-1; D is possibly TRBD2 (5 bases). In germline, CDR1 is ENHRY, CDR2 SYGVKD. The CDR3 runs to 14 residues. V was trimmed by 7 bases and J by 4 bases, leaving 14 bases between them.